The 7 T cell receptor beta chains below come from one sample, sequenced in a study of blood T cell repertoires in COVID-19 (dated by TCRdb to 2020 to 2021). Library preparation was by the immunoSEQ multiplex PCR assay. The table comes from immuneACCESS by way of TCRdb, which keeps in-frame sequences with V and J called. Part of the clones is missing from these tables; in studies checked, under half for an unresolved V gene and the rest for unknown reasons. The sample table holds 150,000 to 170,000 clones, of which 76% were seen once. The ten largest clones represent about 3.8% of the sample. The sample taken for sequencing was peripheral blood. These receptors all stem from a woman at least 80 years old with acute or convalescent COVID-19.

The chain couples TRBV27 to TRBJ2-1; 10 bases are a match to TRBD1. The V gene end was trimmed by 4 bases and the J gene end by 10 bases; junction bases not matched to a gene: 13. The CDR3 sequence is 16 residues long. Germline CDR1 is MNHEY and CDR2 is SMNVEV (reference sequence). CDR3 DNA: TGTGCCAGCAGTTCCAGTCGGACAGGGGGGTTGAGCGAGCAGTTCTTC. Its translation: CASSSSRTGGLSEQFF.

CDR3 amino acids: CASSPGQTYTGELFF. CDR3 DNA sequence: TGTGCCAGTAGCCCCGGACAGACCTACACCGGGGAGCTGTTTTTT. The chain recombines TRBV19 with TRBJ2-2; TRBD1 is a possible D gene (6 bases). The CDR3 is made up of 15 amino acids. V was cut by 6 bases and J by 3 bases, with 14 bases left in between. CDR1 is LNHDA and CDR2 is SQIVND in the germline V gene (reference sequence). Filled out from reference TRBV19 and TRBJ2-2, the complete variable domain reads DGGITQSPKYLFRKEGQNVTLSCEQNLNHDAMYWYRQDPGQGLRLIYYSQIVNDFQKGDIAEGYSVSREKKESFPLTVTSAQKNPTAFYLCASSPGQTYTGELFFGEGSRLTVL.

V is TRBV6-1 and J is TRBJ2-3; no reliable D call. Germline CDR1 is MNHNS and CDR2 is SASEGT. Between the trimmed V and J ends, which lost 0 bases and 1 base, there was a span of 8 bases. The CDR3 runs 15 residues. CDR3 DNA sequence: TGTGCCAGCAGTGAAGCGATCCAGGGCACAGATACGCAGTATTTT. It specifies CASSEAIQGTDTQYF.

This chain links TRBV7-9 with TRBJ1-6; D uncertain. V was pared by 3 bases and J by 8 bases, with 5 bases between. CDR1 is SEHNR, CDR2 FQNEAQ, per germline (reference sequence). The CDR3 is made up of 12 amino acids. The CDR3 protein is CASSFQDSPLHF. CDR3 bases: TGTGCCAGCAGCTTCCAGGATTCACCCCTCCACTTT.

The chain links TRBV2 to TRBJ2-1; 9 bases line up with TRBD1. The ends lost 1 base at V and 5 bases at J; junction bases unmatched: 0. The CDR3 has 14 amino acids. Germline V gene lookup returns CDR1 SNHLY and CDR2 FYNNEI. This CDR3 reads CASSEGDRDNEQFF. The CDR3 nucleotides are TGTGCCAGCAGTGAAGGGGACAGGGACAATGAGCAGTTCTTC.

This clone was recorded a few times. This chain joins TRBV25-1 and TRBJ1-5; a weak D match, TRBD1 (5 bases). CDR1 and CDR2 from the germline V gene are MGHDK and SYGVNS. V was trimmed by 3 bases and J by 1 base, leaving 10 bases between them. CDR3 length equals 15 residues. The CDR3 DNA reads as TGTGCCAGCAGTGAGCTCGGGGGGAGCAATCAGCCCCAGCATTTT. This gives the protein CASSELGGSNQPQHF.

V and J are TRBV20-1 and TRBJ1-5; a weak D match, TRBD1 (5 bases). Germline V gene sequence: CDR1 DFQATT, CDR2 SNEGSKA (reference sequence). CDR3 length: 14 residues. With 3 bases removed from V and 2 bases from J, the gap between germline ends came to 11 bases. The DNA of the CDR3 is TGCAGTGCTAGTAGCAGGGTCGGCAATCAGCCCCAGCATTTT. Translating it yields CSASSRVGNQPQHF.